The sequence of this T cell receptor beta chain was determined in a study of blood T cell repertoires in COVID-19. At the level of the study: Samples taken during acute and convalescent COVID-19 were collected in the United States, Italy and Spain.

This CDR3 region has 17 residues. The germline gives CDR1 LGHNA, CDR2 YNFKEQ. V dropped 8 bases and J dropped 0 bases, with 20 bases sitting between them. Only in-frame clones appear in the TCRdb table, and some are missing; sequencing was by immunoSEQ multiplex PCR. The sample lists under 100,000 clones, nearly 90% occurring once. What was sequenced was peripheral blood. This TCR was sampled from a man aged 45-65 years with acute or convalescent COVID-19. V gene TRBV4-2 combines with J gene TRBJ1-3; the D is unclear. DNA of the CDR3: TGTGCCAGCGCTCCGGAGGTCGCCAGTCACTCTGGAAACACCATATATTTT. Translation gives CASAPEVASHSGNTIYF.